This TCR beta chain originates from a study of blood T cell repertoires in COVID-19. For the study at large: Samples taken during acute and convalescent COVID-19 were collected in the United States, Italy and Spain. Nucleic acid was either cDNA or gDNA, and it came from T cells, B-cell-depleted T cells, or PBMCs.

The table lists this clone with a few counts. The CDR3 consists of 18 residues. V was pared by 1 base and J by 0 bases, with 7 bases of the junction left unmatched. Germline assignment: CDR1 SGHTS and CDR2 YDEGEE. Per the study methods: From reference gene primer amplification, estimates of nucleated cell counts were derived. Assay used: immunoSEQ multiplex PCR; TCRdb lists only in-frame clones, some missing. The D gene and trimming were derived from the DNA, and the V and J assignments and clone size from that table. The data show roughly 68,000 clones, approximately 86% seen once. Material for sequencing was peripheral blood. The chain uses TRBV5-8 and TRBJ2-2; 9 positions match TRBD1. The TCR was taken from a man older than 75 with active COVID-19. The CDR3 DNA is TGTGCCAGCAGCTTGAGTGACAGGGGGTTGGCGAACACCGGGGAGCTGTTTTTT. Amino acid sequence: CASSLSDRGLANTGELFF. The whole variable domain, remainder taken from reference TRBV5-8 and TRBJ2-2, is EAGVTQSPTHLIKTRGQQATLRCSPISGHTSVYWYQQALGLGLQFLLWYDEGEERNRGNFPPRFSGRQFPNYSSELNVNALELEDSALYLCASSLSDRGLANTGELFFGEGSRLTVL.